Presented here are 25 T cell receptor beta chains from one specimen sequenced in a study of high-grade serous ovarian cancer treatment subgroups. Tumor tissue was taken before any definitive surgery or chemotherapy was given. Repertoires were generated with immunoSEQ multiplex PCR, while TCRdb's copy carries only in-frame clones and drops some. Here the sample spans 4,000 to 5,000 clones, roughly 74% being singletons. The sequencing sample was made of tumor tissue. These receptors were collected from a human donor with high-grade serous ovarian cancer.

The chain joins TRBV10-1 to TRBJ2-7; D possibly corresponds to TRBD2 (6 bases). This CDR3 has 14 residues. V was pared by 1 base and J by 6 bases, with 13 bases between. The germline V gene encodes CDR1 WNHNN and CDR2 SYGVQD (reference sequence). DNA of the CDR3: TGCGCCAGCAGTGAGTTGCGGGGTCGAAGCGAGCAGTACTTC. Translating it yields CASSELRGRSEQYF.

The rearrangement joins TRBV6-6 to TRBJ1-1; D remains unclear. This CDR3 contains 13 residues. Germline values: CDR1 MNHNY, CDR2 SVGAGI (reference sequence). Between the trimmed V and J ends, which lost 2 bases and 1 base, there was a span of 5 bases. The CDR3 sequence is CASSYPGNTEAFF. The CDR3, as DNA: TGTGCCAGCAGTTACCCGGGGAACACTGAAGCTTTCTTT.

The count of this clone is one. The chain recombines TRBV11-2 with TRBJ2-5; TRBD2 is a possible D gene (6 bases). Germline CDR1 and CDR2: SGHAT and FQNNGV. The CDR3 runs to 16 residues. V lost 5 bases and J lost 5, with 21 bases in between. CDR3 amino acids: CASSSVKRGREETQYF. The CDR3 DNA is TGTGCCAGCAGCAGTGTAAAGCGCGGCCGGGAGGAGACCCAGTACTTC.

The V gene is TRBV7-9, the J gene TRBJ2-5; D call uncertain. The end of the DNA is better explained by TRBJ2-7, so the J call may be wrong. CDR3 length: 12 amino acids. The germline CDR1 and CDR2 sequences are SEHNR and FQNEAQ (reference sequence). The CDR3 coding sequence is TGTGCCAGCAGCTTCGTCGGCTACGAGCAGTACTTC. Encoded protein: CASSFVGYEQYF.

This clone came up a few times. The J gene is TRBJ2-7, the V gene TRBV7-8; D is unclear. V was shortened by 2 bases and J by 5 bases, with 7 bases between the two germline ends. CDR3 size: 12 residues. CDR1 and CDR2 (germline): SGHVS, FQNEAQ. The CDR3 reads CASSLSLHEQYF. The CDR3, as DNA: TGTGCCAGCAGCTTATCACTGCACGAGCAGTACTTC.

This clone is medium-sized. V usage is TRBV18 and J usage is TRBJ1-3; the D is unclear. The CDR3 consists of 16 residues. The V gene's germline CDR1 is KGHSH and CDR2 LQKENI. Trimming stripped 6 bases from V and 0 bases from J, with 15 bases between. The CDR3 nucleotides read TGTGCCAGCTCCCCCATGGGCACTAGCTCTGGAAACACCATATATTTT. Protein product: CASSPMGTSSGNTIYF.

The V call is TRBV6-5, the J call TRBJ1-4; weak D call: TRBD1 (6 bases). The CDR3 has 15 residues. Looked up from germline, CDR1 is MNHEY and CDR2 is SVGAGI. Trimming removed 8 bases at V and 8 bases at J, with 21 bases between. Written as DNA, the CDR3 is TGTGCCAGCGGTTCTCCGGACAGACAAGAGGAAAAACTGTTTTTT. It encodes CASGSPDRQEEKLFF.

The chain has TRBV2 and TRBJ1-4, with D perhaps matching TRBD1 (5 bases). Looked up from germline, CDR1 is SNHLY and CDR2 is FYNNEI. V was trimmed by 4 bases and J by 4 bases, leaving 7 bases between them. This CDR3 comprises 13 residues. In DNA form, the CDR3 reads TGTGCCAGCAGTGGAGACAGTAATGAAAAACTGTTTTTT. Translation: CASSGDSNEKLFF. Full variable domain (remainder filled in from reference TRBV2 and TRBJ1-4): EPEVTQTPSHQVTQMGQEVILRCVPISNHLYFYWYRQILGQKVEFLVSFYNNEISEKSEIFDDQFSVERPDGSNFTLKIRSTKLEDSAMYFCASSGDSNEKLFFGSGTQLSVL.

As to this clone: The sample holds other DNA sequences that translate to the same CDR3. The CDR3 region is CASSQAGNTEAFF. The CDR3 DNA reads as TGCGCCAGCAGCCAAGCTGGGAACACTGAAGCTTTCTTT. The chain combines TRBV4-3 with TRBJ1-1; D is ambiguous. The length of the CDR3 is 13 residues. Germline loops: CDR1 LGHNA, CDR2 YSLEER. Trimming took 1 base from V and 1 from J, leaving 4 bases between them.

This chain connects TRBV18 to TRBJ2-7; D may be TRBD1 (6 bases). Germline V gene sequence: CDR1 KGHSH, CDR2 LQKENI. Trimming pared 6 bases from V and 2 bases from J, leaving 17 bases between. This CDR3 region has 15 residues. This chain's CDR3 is CASSVRDTFAYEQYF. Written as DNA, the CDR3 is TGTGCCAGCTCGGTAAGGGACACATTCGCCTACGAGCAGTACTTC.

CDR3 amino acids: CASSPTPGQTYNEQFF. The CDR3 nucleotides read TGTGCCAGCAGTCCTACACCGGGACAGACTTACAATGAGCAGTTCTTC. The genes are TRBV9 and TRBJ2-1, with 7 bases identical to TRBD1. The CDR3 runs 16 residues. Germline V gives CDR1 SGDLS, CDR2 YYNGEE. V shed 5 bases, J shed 4 bases, and the junction held 12 bases outside the gene matches.

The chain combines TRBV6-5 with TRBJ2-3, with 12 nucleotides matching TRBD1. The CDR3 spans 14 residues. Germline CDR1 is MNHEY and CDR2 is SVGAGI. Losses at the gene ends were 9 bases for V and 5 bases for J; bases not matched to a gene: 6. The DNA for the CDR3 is TGTGCCAGAAACCGGGACAGGGGGCGAGATACGCAGTATTTT. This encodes CARNRDRGRDTQYF.

The CDR3: CSVGSTVSSYEQYF. The CDR3 bases are TGCAGCGTTGGGTCGACAGTTAGCTCCTACGAGCAGTACTTC. V usage is TRBV29-1 and J usage is TRBJ2-7, with D perhaps TRBD1 (5 bases). CDR1 and CDR2 from the germline V gene are SQVTM and ANQGSEA. V was cut by 4 bases and J by 0 bases, with 13 bases left in between. This CDR3 is 14 amino acids long.

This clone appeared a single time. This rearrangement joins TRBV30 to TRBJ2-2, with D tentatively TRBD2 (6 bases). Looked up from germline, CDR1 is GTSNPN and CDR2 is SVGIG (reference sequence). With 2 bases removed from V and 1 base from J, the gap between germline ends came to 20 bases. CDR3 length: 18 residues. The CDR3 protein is CAWSHGAGRSLNTGELFF. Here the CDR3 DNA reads TGTGCCTGGAGTCACGGGGCGGGGAGAAGTCTGAACACCGGGGAGCTGTTTTTT.

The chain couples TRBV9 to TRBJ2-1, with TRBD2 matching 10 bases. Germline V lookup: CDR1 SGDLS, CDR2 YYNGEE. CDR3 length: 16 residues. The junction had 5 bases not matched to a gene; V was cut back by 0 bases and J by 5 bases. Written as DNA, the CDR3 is TGTGCCAGCAGCGTAGACCTAGCGGGGGCCAACAATGAGCAGTTCTTC. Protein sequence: CASSVDLAGANNEQFF.

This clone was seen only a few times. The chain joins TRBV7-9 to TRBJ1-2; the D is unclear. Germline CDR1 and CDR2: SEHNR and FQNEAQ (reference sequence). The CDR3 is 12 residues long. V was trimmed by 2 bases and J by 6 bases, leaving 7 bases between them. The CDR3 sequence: CASSLQPHGYTF. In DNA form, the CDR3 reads TGTGCCAGCAGCTTACAGCCCCATGGCTACACCTTC. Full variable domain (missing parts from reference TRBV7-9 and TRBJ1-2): DTGVSQNPRHKITKRGQNVTFRCDPISEHNRLYWYRQTLGQGPEFLTYFQNEAQLEKSRLLSDRFSAERPKGSFSTLEIQRTEQGDSAMYLCASSLQPHGYTFGSGTRLTVV.

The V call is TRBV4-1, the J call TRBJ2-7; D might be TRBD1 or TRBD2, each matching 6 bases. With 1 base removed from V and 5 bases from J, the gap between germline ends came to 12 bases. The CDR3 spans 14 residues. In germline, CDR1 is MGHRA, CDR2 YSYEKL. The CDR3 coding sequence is TGCGCCAGCAGCCAAGGGGGGGCGAGTAACGAGCAGTACTTC. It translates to CASSQGGASNEQYF.

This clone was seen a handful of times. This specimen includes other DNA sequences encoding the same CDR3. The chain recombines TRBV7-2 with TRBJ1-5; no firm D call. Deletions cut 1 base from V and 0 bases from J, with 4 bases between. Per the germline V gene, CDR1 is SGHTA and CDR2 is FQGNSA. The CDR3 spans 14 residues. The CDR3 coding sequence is TGTGCCAGCAGCTTAGGCCTTAGCAATCAGCCCCAGCATTTT. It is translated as CASSLGLSNQPQHF.

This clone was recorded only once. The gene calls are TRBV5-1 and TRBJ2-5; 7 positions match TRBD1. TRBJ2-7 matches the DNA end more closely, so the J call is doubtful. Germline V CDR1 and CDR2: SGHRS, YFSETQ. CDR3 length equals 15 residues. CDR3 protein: CASSLNGQGVGEQYF. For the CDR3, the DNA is TGCGCCAGCAGCTTAAACGGCCAGGGGGTGGGCGAGCAGTACTTC.

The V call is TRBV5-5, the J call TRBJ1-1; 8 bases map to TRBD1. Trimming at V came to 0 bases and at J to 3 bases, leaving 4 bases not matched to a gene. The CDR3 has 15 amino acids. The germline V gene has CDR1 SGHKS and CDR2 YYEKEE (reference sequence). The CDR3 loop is CASSLGAGGYTEAFF. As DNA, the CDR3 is TGTGCCAGCAGCTTGGGGGCAGGGGGCTACACTGAAGCTTTCTTT.

This CDR3 is CASSQDWGGAGQPQHF. The CDR3 DNA is TGCGCCAGCAGCCAAGATTGGGGGGGCGCAGGACAGCCCCAGCATTTT. The chain combines TRBV4-3 with TRBJ1-5, with TRBD1 as a possible D gene (6 bases). The CDR3 is made up of 16 amino acids. Trimming left V 0 bases short and J 7 bases short, with 16 bases between. The germline V gene encodes CDR1 LGHNA and CDR2 YSLEER.

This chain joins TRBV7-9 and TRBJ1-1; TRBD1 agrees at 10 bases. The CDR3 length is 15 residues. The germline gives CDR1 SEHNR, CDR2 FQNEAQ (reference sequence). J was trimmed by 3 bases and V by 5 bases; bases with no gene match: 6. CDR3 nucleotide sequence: TGTGCCAGCAGCCTTGCTGGGACAGGGGACACTGAAGCTTTCTTT. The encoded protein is CASSLAGTGDTEAFF.

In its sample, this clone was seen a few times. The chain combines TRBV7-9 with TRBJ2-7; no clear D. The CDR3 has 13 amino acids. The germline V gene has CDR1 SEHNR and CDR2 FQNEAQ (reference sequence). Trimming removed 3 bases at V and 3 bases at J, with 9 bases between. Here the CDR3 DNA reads TGTGCCAGCAGCTTCGACCCTGTCTACGAGCAGTACTTC. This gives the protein CASSFDPVYEQYF.

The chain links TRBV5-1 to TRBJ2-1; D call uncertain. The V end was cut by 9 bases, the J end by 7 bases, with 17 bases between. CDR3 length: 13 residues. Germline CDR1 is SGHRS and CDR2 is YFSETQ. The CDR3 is CATSPTASNEQFF. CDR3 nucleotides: TGCGCCACATCCCCCACAGCGTCTAATGAGCAGTTCTTC.

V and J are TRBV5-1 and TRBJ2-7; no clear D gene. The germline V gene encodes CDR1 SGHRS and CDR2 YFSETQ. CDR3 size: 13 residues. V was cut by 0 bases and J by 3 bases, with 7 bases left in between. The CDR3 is CASSLGGIYEQYF. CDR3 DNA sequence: TGCGCCAGCAGCTTGGGTGGGATCTACGAGCAGTACTTC.